This T cell receptor beta chain was captured in a study of human T cells and chemical hapten exposure. Study context: Once 0.01% DPC had been applied to the upper back by patch test, readings were taken at 6 days. Overall study findings and caveats: No shift was seen in TCRs above 1 in 1000 frequency with DPC sensitization.

The time point: patch test 3, about 24 weeks after DPC sensitization. Regarding treatment: therapeutic diphenylcyclopropenone sensitization with weekly scalp DPC. Germline loops: CDR1 SQVTM, CDR2 ANQGSEA. The CDR3 sequence is 12 residues long. The ends were cut back, 8 bases at V and 7 bases at J, with 18 bases in the middle. What the library attached to individual cDNA molecules were unique molecular identifiers. Via MiXCR, TCRdb re-called the RACE reads, giving one row per CDR3 protein. In the table there are 95,000 to 150,000 distinct CDR3 sequences, about 11% of which are singletons. This clonotype was detected many times. As yet, its antigen is unknown.

The sequence was obtained from a woman aged 50 to 65 with alopecia areata. Some clones in this sample may be carry-over from other donors' samples. This chain links TRBV29-1 with TRBJ2-7; tentatively, D is TRBD2 (5 bases). The sequences come from whole blood, collected in connection with sensitization to the hapten diphenylcyclopropenone (DPC). The CDR3 sequence: CSILGRSGEQYF. The CDR3 DNA is TGCAGCATACTAGGGCGGTCGGGGGAGCAGTACTTC.